These 29 T cell receptor beta chains originate from one sample sequenced in a study of shared clonotypes between healthy human individuals. TCRdb keeps only in-frame clones here, not all; method: immunoSEQ multiplex PCR. Of roughly 1 million clones in the sample, about 77% were seen once. The sample was memory CD4+ T cells sorted from blood. Subset here: CD45RA-negative fraction. The receptors stem from a man aged 18 to 30 in good health.

This chain joins TRBV9 and TRBJ2-7; 10 nucleotides match TRBD1. The CDR3 runs to 15 residues. Germline CDR1 reads SGDLS; CDR2 reads YYNGEE. J was trimmed by 5 bases and V by 0 bases; bases with no gene match: 5. CDR3 sequence: CASSVGGTGAHEQYF. The DNA for the CDR3 is TGTGCCAGCAGCGTAGGGGGGACAGGGGCTCACGAGCAGTACTTC.

Remarks on this clone: The same CDR3 is also encoded by other DNA sequences in this sample. The chain recombines TRBV5-5 with TRBJ1-5; D unresolved. The CDR3 consists of 14 residues. CDR1 is SGHKS, CDR2 YYEKEE, per germline (reference sequence). Trimming took off 0 bases at V and 0 bases at J, with 4 bases between the two ends. In DNA form, the CDR3 reads TGTGCCAGCAGCTTGGGAGTTAGCAATCAGCCCCAGCATTTT. Translating it yields CASSLGVSNQPQHF.

The chain combines TRBV7-3 with TRBJ2-3, with D possibly matching TRBD2 (5 bases). CDR3 length: 13 amino acids. Trimming stripped 5 bases from V and 8 bases from J, with 14 bases between. CDR1 is SGHTA and CDR2 is FQGTGA in the germline V gene. CDR3 loop: CASSALVESTQYF. The CDR3 DNA is TGTGCCAGCAGCGCACTAGTTGAGAGTACGCAGTATTTT.

The V call is TRBV5-1, the J call TRBJ1-2; D gene uncertain. CDR3 length: 13 residues. V gave up 1 base and J gave up 5 bases, with 9 bases separating them. Germline lookup yields CDR1 SGHRS and CDR2 YFSETQ. The CDR3: CASSLNTDYGYTF. The CDR3 DNA follows: TGCGCCAGCAGCTTGAACACGGATTATGGCTACACCTTC.

The CDR3 sequence: CASSSKQGVDGYTF. The CDR3 DNA reads TGTGCCAGCAGCTCCAAACAGGGAGTGGATGGCTACACCTTC. The chain combines TRBV5-6 with TRBJ1-2; perhaps TRBD1 as D (6 bases). The length of the CDR3 is 14 residues. V gave up 3 bases and J gave up 6 bases, with 15 bases separating them. CDR1 and CDR2 (germline): SGHDT, YYEEEE.

This chain connects TRBV6-5 to TRBJ2-7, with D maybe TRBD2 (5 bases). Trimming stripped 7 bases from V and 0 bases from J, with 16 bases between. The CDR3 is 15 residues long. Germline V lookup: CDR1 MNHEY, CDR2 SVGAGI. CDR3 DNA sequence: TGTGCCAGCACCCCCGAGGGCGGTAGCTCCTACGAGCAGTACTTC. Residues: CASTPEGGSSYEQYF.

The V and J genes are TRBV30 and TRBJ1-1, with D uncertain. This CDR3 comprises 13 residues. Germline V lookup: CDR1 GTSNPN, CDR2 SVGIG (reference sequence). V shed 0 bases and J shed 4 bases, with 9 bases lying between them. The CDR3 reads CAWSVGGSTEAFF. The DNA for the CDR3 is TGTGCCTGGAGTGTAGGAGGTTCCACTGAAGCTTTCTTT.

The J gene is TRBJ1-2, the V gene TRBV6-5, with D possibly matching TRBD1 (6 bases). Per the germline V gene, CDR1 is MNHEY and CDR2 is SVGAGI. The CDR3 runs 14 residues. Trimming removed 8 bases at V and 1 base at J, with 14 bases between. This CDR3 reads CASRRGAGNYGYTF. The CDR3 DNA reads as TGTGCCAGCCGTCGGGGGGCGGGTAACTATGGCTACACCTTC.

In the case of this clone: Given a far larger clone just one base away, this is likely a sequencing read error. Other nucleotide sequences from this sample produce the same CDR3. The chain employs TRBV5-1 and TRBJ1-5; D is ambiguous. The CDR3 spans 13 residues. The V gene's germline CDR1 is SGHRS and CDR2 YFSETQ. V was pared by 0 bases and J by 3 bases, with 4 bases between. The CDR3 coding sequence is TGCGCCAGCAGCTTGGATACCAATCAGCCCCAGCATTTT. Residues: CASSLDTNQPQHF. The full variable domain, in which reference TRBV5-1 and TRBJ1-5 provide the parts outside the CDR3, is KAGVTQTPRYLIKTRGQQVTLSCSPISGHRSVSWYQQTPGQGLQFLFEYFSETQRNKGNFPGRFSGRQFSNSRSEMNVSTLELGDSALYLCASSLDTNQPQHFGDGTRLSIL.

The rearrangement links TRBV5-4 to TRBJ2-7; no reliable D call. There are 13 residues in the CDR3. Germline-derived CDR1 and CDR2 are SGHNT and YYREEE (reference sequence). The V gene lost 5 bases and the J gene lost 4 bases, with 13 bases spanning the gap. The CDR3 loop is CASSKDHTYEQYF. In DNA form, the CDR3 reads TGTGCCAGCAGTAAGGACCATACTTACGAGCAGTACTTC.

This clone appeared once. The gene calls are TRBV20-1 and TRBJ2-3, with D unresolved. Germline V gene sequence: CDR1 DFQATT, CDR2 SNEGSKA (reference sequence). This CDR3 comprises 11 residues. The V end lost 2 bases, the J end lost 4 bases, and 4 bases lay between the germline ends. The CDR3: CSARPADTQYF. The CDR3 nucleotides are TGCAGTGCTAGACCAGCAGATACGCAGTATTTT.

The chain is built from TRBV2 and TRBJ2-1; D is uncertain. The CDR3 spans 13 residues. Germline-derived CDR1 and CDR2 are SNHLY and FYNNEI. The ends were cut back, 7 bases at V and 2 bases at J, with 9 bases in the middle. The CDR3 spells CASNEDTYNEQFF. Written as DNA, the CDR3 is TGTGCCAGCAATGAGGATACCTACAATGAGCAGTTCTTC.

The chain recombines TRBV5-1 with TRBJ1-2; no clear D gene. Germline lookup yields CDR1 SGHRS and CDR2 YFSETQ. Trimming took off 0 bases at V and 2 bases at J, with 8 bases between the two ends. CDR3 length equals 14 residues. In DNA, the CDR3 is TGCGCCAGCAGCTTGGAACCAGAAAACTATGGCTACACCTTC. Its protein is CASSLEPENYGYTF.

The CDR3 DNA sequence: TGTGCCAGCGGGTTTGGCGGATCCTCCTACGAGCAGTACTTC. It yields the protein CASGFGGSSYEQYF. V is TRBV27 and J is TRBJ2-7; the D is unclear. This CDR3 region has 14 residues. CDR1 and CDR2 from the germline V gene are MNHEY and SMNVEV (reference sequence). V gave up 8 bases and J gave up 0 bases, with 14 bases separating them.

This clone came up many times. This sample also contains other DNA sequences that code for the same CDR3. CDR3 bases: TGTGCCAGCAGTGAACAGGGGGCAACTAATGAAAAACTGTTTTTT. Residues: CASSEQGATNEKLFF. V and J are TRBV6-1 and TRBJ1-4, with 7 bases identical to TRBD1. This CDR3 spans 15 amino acids. J gave up 0 bases and V 2 bases, and 0 bases lay outside the gene matches. Per the germline V gene, CDR1 is MNHNS and CDR2 is SASEGT.

The chain uses TRBV7-8 and TRBJ2-7, with D uncertain. The CDR3 spans 13 residues. V shed 2 bases and J shed 2 bases, with 7 bases lying between them. Germline V lookup: CDR1 SGHVS, CDR2 FQNEAQ. CDR3 amino acids: CASSLRSAYEQYF. The DNA of the CDR3 is TGTGCCAGCAGCTTAAGGTCTGCCTACGAGCAGTACTTC.

The V and J genes are TRBV6-5 and TRBJ1-2; maybe TRBD1 (5 bases). The CDR3 spans 13 residues. Germline loops: CDR1 MNHEY, CDR2 SVGAGI. V lost 6 bases to trimming and J lost 2 bases, with 10 bases between them. This CDR3 reads CASSPGGNYGYTF. CDR3 nucleotides: TGTGCCAGCAGCCCTGGGGGGAACTATGGCTACACCTTC.

The chain combines TRBV7-8 with TRBJ1-4; perhaps TRBD1 as D (5 bases). The germline V and J ends were trimmed by 10 bases and 4 bases, with 13 bases remaining between them. Germline CDR1 and CDR2: SGHVS and FQNEAQ. The CDR3 is 13 residues long. The CDR3 sequence: CATLGGYNEKLFF. The CDR3 DNA reads as TGTGCCACCTTGGGGGGGTATAATGAAAAACTGTTTTTT. Full variable domain (missing parts from reference TRBV7-8 and TRBJ1-4): GAGVSQSPRYKVAKRGQDVALRCDPISGHVSLFWYQQALGQGPEFLTYFQNEAQLDKSGLPSDRFFAERPEGSVSTLKIQRTQQEDSAVYLCATLGGYNEKLFFGSGTQLSVL.

The chain couples TRBV6-5 to TRBJ1-5, with D maybe TRBD1 (5 bases). This CDR3 is built from 13 residues. Deletions cut 6 bases from V and 7 bases from J, with 13 bases between. From germline, CDR1 is MNHEY and CDR2 SVGAGI. Here the CDR3 reads CASRNGGGQPQHF. For the CDR3, the DNA is TGTGCCAGCAGAAACGGGGGGGGACAGCCCCAGCATTTT.

This clone was seen a handful of times. The V and J genes are TRBV18 and TRBJ2-3; D remains ambiguous. The V end lost 1 base, the J end lost 4 bases, and 3 bases lay between the germline ends. The CDR3 has 12 amino acids. Germline lookup yields CDR1 KGHSH and CDR2 LQKENI. The CDR3 nucleotides are TGTGCCAGCTCACCACAGTCAGATACGCAGTATTTT. As protein: CASSPQSDTQYF.

This clone was recorded a few times. The chain uses TRBV5-1 and TRBJ1-5; D remains unclear. The CDR3 loop spans 13 amino acids. The V gene lost 0 bases and the J gene lost 3 bases, with 4 bases spanning the gap. Germline V CDR1 and CDR2: SGHRS, YFSETQ. DNA of the CDR3: TGCGCCAGCAGCTTGGGCTTCAATCAGCCCCAGCATTTT. Its translation: CASSLGFNQPQHF.

This clone has just one count. CDR3 nucleotide sequence: TGTGCCAGCAGCTTAGCGGGGCCAGAACAAGAGACCCAGTACTTC. The encoded protein is CASSLAGPEQETQYF. The rearrangement joins TRBV7-9 to TRBJ2-5; D possibly corresponds to TRBD1 (5 bases). Trimming removed 0 bases from V and 2 bases from J, with 10 bases in between. Germline assignment: CDR1 SEHNR and CDR2 FQNEAQ (reference sequence). CDR3 length: 15 residues.

The V gene is TRBV10-2, the J gene TRBJ2-2; 7 bases match TRBD2. Germline V lookup: CDR1 WSHSY, CDR2 SAAADI. The junction had 10 bases not matched to a gene; V was cut back by 6 bases and J by 3 bases. The CDR3 spans 16 residues. This CDR3 reads CASRRTSVRDTGELFF. The CDR3 nucleotides are TGCGCCAGCAGGAGAACTAGCGTCAGAGACACCGGGGAGCTGTTTTTT.

V gene TRBV10-3 combines with J gene TRBJ1-1, with TRBD1 as a possible D gene (5 bases). The CDR3 consists of 12 residues. CDR1 and CDR2 from the germline V gene are ENHRY and SYGVKD. V shed 10 bases and J shed 1 base, with 10 bases lying between them. CDR3 protein: CASRDPNTEAFF. The CDR3, as DNA: TGTGCCAGTAGGGACCCGAACACTGAAGCTTTCTTT.

V is TRBV5-4 and J is TRBJ1-5, with TRBD1 matching over 7 bases. Looked up from germline, CDR1 is SGHNT and CDR2 is YYREEE (reference sequence). Unmatched junction bases numbered 3, after V lost 0 bases and J lost 3 bases. CDR3 length: 15 residues. The CDR3 protein is CASSLGGQNNQPQHF. CDR3 bases: TGTGCCAGCAGCTTGGGGGGACAGAACAATCAGCCCCAGCATTTT. The entire variable domain, with the rest obtained from reference TRBV5-4 and TRBJ1-5, is as follows: ETGVTQSPTHLIKTRGQQVTLRCSSQSGHNTVSWYQQALGQGPQFIFQYYREEENGRGNFPPRFSGLQFPNYSSELNVNALELDDSALYLCASSLGGQNNQPQHFGDGTRLSIL.

Of note for this clone: Within the sample, other DNA sequences also encode this same CDR3. The rearrangement joins TRBV15 to TRBJ2-7, with D possibly TRBD2 on 5 matching bases. V lost 0 bases to trimming and J lost 6 bases, with 6 bases between them. CDR3 length: 12 amino acids. Germline V gene lookup returns CDR1 LNHNV and CDR2 YYDKDF (reference sequence). CDR3 region: CATSRDRGEQYF. The CDR3, as DNA: TGTGCCACCAGCAGAGATCGGGGCGAGCAGTACTTC.

The V gene is TRBV18, the J gene TRBJ2-3, with TRBD2 identical over 9 bases. Germline V gene sequence: CDR1 KGHSH, CDR2 LQKENI. Trimming removed 3 bases from V and 2 bases from J; junction bases left unmatched: 6. This CDR3 region has 16 residues. In nucleotides, the CDR3 is TGTGCCAGCTCACCTATAGCGGGGGATCTCACAGATACGCAGTATTTT. This codes for CASSPIAGDLTDTQYF.

This clone was detected once. CDR3 region: CASSGGRERNTGELFF. The CDR3 nucleotides read TGCGCCAGCAGTGGGGGCAGGGAACGTAACACCGGGGAGCTGTTTTTT. The J gene is TRBJ2-2, the V gene TRBV10-1, with a possible D match to TRBD1 (5 bases). Germline V gene lookup returns CDR1 WNHNN and CDR2 SYGVQD (reference sequence). The CDR3 contains 16 residues. V dropped 4 bases and J dropped 2 bases, with 14 bases sitting between them.

The genes are TRBV7-9 and TRBJ2-7; 7 bases are a match to TRBD1. Germline CDR1 SEHNR, CDR2 FQNEAQ (reference sequence). After removal of 4 bases from V and 2 bases from J, the junction contained 2 bases not matched to a gene. This CDR3 is built from 13 residues. CDR3 coding DNA: TGTGCCAGCAGCTCGACAGGGACCTACGAGCAGTACTTC. It is translated as CASSSTGTYEQYF.